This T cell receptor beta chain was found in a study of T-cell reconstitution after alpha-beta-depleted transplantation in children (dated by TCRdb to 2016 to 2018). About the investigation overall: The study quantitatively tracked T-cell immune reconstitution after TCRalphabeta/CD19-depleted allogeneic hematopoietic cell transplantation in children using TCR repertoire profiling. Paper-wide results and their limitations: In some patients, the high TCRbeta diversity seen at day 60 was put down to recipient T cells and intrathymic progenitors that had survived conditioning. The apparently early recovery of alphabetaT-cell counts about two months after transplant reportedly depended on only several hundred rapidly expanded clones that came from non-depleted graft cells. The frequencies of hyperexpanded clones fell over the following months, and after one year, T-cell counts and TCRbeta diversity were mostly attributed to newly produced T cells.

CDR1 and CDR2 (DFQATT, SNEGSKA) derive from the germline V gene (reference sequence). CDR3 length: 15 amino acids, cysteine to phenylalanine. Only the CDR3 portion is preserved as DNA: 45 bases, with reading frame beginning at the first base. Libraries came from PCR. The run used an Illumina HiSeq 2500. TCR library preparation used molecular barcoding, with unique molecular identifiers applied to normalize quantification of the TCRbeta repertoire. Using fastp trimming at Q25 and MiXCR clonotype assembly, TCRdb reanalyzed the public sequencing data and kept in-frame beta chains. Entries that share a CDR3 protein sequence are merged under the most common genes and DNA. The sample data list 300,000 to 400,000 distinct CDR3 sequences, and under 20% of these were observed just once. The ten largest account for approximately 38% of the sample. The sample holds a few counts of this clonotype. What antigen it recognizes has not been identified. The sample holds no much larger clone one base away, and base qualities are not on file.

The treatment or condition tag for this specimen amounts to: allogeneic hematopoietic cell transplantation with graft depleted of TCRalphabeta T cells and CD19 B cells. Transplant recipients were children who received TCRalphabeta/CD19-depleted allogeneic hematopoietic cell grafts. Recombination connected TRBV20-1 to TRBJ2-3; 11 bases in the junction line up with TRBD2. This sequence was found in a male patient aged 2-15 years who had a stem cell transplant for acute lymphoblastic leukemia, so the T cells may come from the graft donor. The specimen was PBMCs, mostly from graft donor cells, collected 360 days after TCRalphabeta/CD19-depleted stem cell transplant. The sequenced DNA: TGCAGGGGGGGCACTAGCGGGAGTAGTGAAGATACGCAGTATTTT. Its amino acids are CRGGTSGSSEDTQYF.